Listed below are T cell receptor beta chains from one sample, sequenced in a study of cytomegalovirus exposure and HLA in healthy donors. TCRdb's table, derived via immunoSEQ multiplex PCR, lists solely in-frame clones and lacks some. Of 120,000 or so clones detected, more than 60% appear once; the ten largest clones hold 7.5% to 9.5%. Sequenced: PBMCs. The receptors originated from a woman aged 50 to 60 in good health and CMV-seropositive. Both conserved end residues are part of each CDR3. D genes are given only for firm matches. For some rows the clone size is stated as once, few or many, or as a class when expanded; others skip it.

cdr3_length j_call d_call v_call clone_size cdr3_aa cdr3_nt
13 TRBJ1-1 NA TRBV27 few CASSWRGNTEAFF TGTGCCAGCAGTTGGAGGGGGAACACTGAAGCTTTCTTT
15 TRBJ2-7 TRBD2 TRBV9 NA CASSPRLAGPYEQYF TGTGCCAGCAGCCCACGACTAGCGGGCCCCTACGAGCAGTACTTC
15 TRBJ2-5 TRBD2 TRBV7-9 NA CASSLATSGQETQYF TGTGCCAGCAGCTTAGCGACTAGCGGACAAGAGACCCAGTACTTC
16 TRBJ1-3 NA TRBV28 NA CASSFGSRSSGNTIYF TGTGCCAGCAGTTTTGGATCTCGGAGCTCTGGAAACACCATATATTTT
13 TRBJ1-5 TRBD1 TRBV19 NA CASSRQGGQPQHF TGTGCCAGTAGTCGACAGGGTGGTCAGCCCCAGCATTTT
12 TRBJ2-7 NA TRBV7-9 NA CASSFGPYEQYF TGTGCCAGCAGCTTTGGGCCTTACGAGCAGTACTTC
15 TRBJ2-3 TRBD2 TRBV9 NA CASSGAGVSTDTQYF TGTGCCAGCAGCGGAGCGGGAGTCAGCACAGATACGCAGTATTTT
13 TRBJ1-2 NA TRBV30 NA CAWSVQRDYGYTF TGTGCCTGGAGTGTCCAGCGAGACTATGGCTACACCTTC
14 TRBJ2-3 NA TRBV7-3 NA CASSLFGDSDTQYF TGTGCCAGCAGCTTATTCGGGGACTCAGATACGCAGTATTTT
12 TRBJ1-2 NA TRBV7-9 NA CASSPLDYGYTF TGTGCCAGCAGCCCCTTAGACTATGGCTACACCTTC
13 TRBJ1-1 TRBD1 TRBV6-4 NA CASRGQGSTEAFF TGTGCCAGCAGAGGACAGGGGAGCACTGAAGCTTTCTTT
17 TRBJ2-1 TRBD2 TRBV27 once CASSWGLAGEGSNEQFF TGTGCCAGCAGTTGGGGACTAGCGGGAGAGGGTAGCAATGAGCAGTTCTTC
16 TRBJ1-5 TRBD1 TRBV9 few CASSPTAGGRNQPQHF TGTGCCAGCAGCCCGACCGCAGGGGGACGCAATCAGCCCCAGCATTTT
12 TRBJ2-1 NA TRBV27 NA CASRGVGNEQFF TGTGCCAGCAGGGGAGTGGGCAATGAGCAGTTCTTC
16 TRBJ2-7 TRBD2 TRBV27 NA CASSFSRTSGNYEQYF TGTGCCAGCAGTTTCTCCCGGACTAGCGGGAACTACGAGCAGTACTTC
16 TRBJ2-2 TRBD2 TRBV19 NA CASSIYSGGPSGELFF TGTGCCAGTAGTATATATAGCGGGGGACCCTCCGGGGAGCTGTTTTTT
15 TRBJ1-3 NA TRBV4-1 NA CASSQVDSSGNTIYF TGCGCCAGCAGCCAAGTGGACAGCTCTGGAAACACCATATATTTT
14 TRBJ2-1 NA TRBV9 NA CASSVEGWYNEQFF TGTGCCAGCAGCGTAGAGGGGTGGTACAATGAGCAGTTCTTC
17 TRBJ2-3 TRBD2 TRBV27 NA CASSYLGTSGTTDTQYF TGTGCCAGCAGTTACCTCGGGACTAGCGGGACCACAGATACGCAGTATTTT
16 TRBJ2-2 TRBD2 TRBV11-1 NA CASSPRGLAGTGELFF TGTGCCAGCAGCCCTCGGGGACTAGCGGGTACCGGGGAGCTGTTTTTT
17 TRBJ2-5 TRBD2 TRBV15 NA CATSRAALAGNKETQYF TGTGCCACCAGCAGAGCGGCGCTAGCGGGGAACAAAGAGACCCAGTACTTC
19 TRBJ2-1 NA TRBV7-9 NA CASSGVRGVLGSSYNEQFF TGTGCCAGCAGCGGCGTCAGGGGAGTATTGGGAAGCTCCTACAATGAGCAGTTCTTC
14 TRBJ2-1 TRBD2 TRBV6-4 NA CASRGLAGAGEQFF TGTGCCAGCAGGGGACTAGCGGGGGCGGGTGAGCAGTTCTTC